The source of this TCR beta chain is a study of shared T cell receptors in the human thymus. The CDR3 length is 15 residues. Trimming removed 5 bases from V and 2 bases from J, with 13 bases in between. Germline lookup yields CDR1 SGHVS and CDR2 FNYEAQ. Method: immunoSEQ multiplex PCR; TCRdb's copy keeps in-frame clones and lacks some. This table has hundreds of thousands of clones, around 87% appearing once. Another study also made use of these data, one on human thymus T cells.

This TCR was recovered from a boy under two years old with a congenital heart defect. The chain has TRBV7-6 and TRBJ2-1; a weak D match, TRBD2 (6 bases). Sequenced sample: thymocytes. CDR3 region: CASSPSGLPYNEQFF. In DNA, the CDR3 is TGTGCCAGCAGCCCGTCGGGACTCCCCTACAATGAGCAGTTCTTC.